This TCR beta chain was sequenced during a study of cytomegalovirus exposure and HLA in healthy donors. Sequencing was performed with immunoSEQ multiplex PCR; in TCRdb, only in-frame clones are kept and a portion is missing. Among over 45,000 clones listed, 85% to 95% were seen once. The CDR3 consists of 13 residues. Germline V gene sequence: CDR1 ENHRY, CDR2 SYGVKD. The trim removed 4 bases at V and 6 bases at J, leaving 2 bases unmatched. This TCR came from a young man in good health and CMV-seronegative. The material sequenced was PBMCs. The chain uses TRBV10-3 and TRBJ2-7, with 11 nucleotides matching TRBD1. As DNA, the CDR3 is TGTGCCATCAGTGCCGGGACAGGGGGCGAGCAGTACTTC. The encoded protein is CAISAGTGGEQYF.